The 18 T cell receptor beta chains below all came from one sample that was sequenced in a study of post-analysis software for immune sequencing data. Study-level points and caveats: With TRBV5-6, TRBV5-1 and TRBV20-1 included, 4 or 5 TRBV segments were more frequent in patients than in controls.

The TCR beta cDNA libraries carried unique molecular identifiers. TCRdb recomputed calls from the PCR reads with MiXCR, one row per CDR3 protein. The table has 650,000 to 850,000 distinct CDR3 sequences, roughly 50% seen once; the top ten hold roughly 5.2%. These TCRs are of unknown antigen specificity. Input material: blood. The receptors stem from a girl under 18 with multiple sclerosis.

This clonotype has more than one count but fewer than ten. This chain uses TRBV29-1 with TRBJ2-1, with 9 bases that match TRBD1. V shed 6 bases and J 8 bases; nucleotides not matched to a gene: 8. Germline CDR1 SQVTM, CDR2 ANQGSEA. CDR3 length: 13 amino acids. The CDR3 coding sequence is TGCAGCGTGCCGGGACAGGGCGGTGATGAGCAGTTCTTC. Its translation: CSVPGQGGDEQFF.

The chain links TRBV20-1 to TRBJ2-5; 9 nucleotides line up with TRBD2. The V and J ends lost 0 bases and 5 bases, in that order; junction bases with no gene match: 10. The germline CDR1 and CDR2 sequences are DFQATT and SNEGSKA (reference sequence). The CDR3 loop spans 16 amino acids. The CDR3 DNA follows: TGCAGTGCTAGAGATACTGCTAGCGGGAAGAGGGAGACCCAGTACTTC. This encodes CSARDTASGKRETQYF.

The chain employs TRBV7-9 and TRBJ2-1; TRBD1 is a possible D gene (5 bases). V lost 2 bases, J lost 7 bases, and 9 bases lay in between. This CDR3 has 13 residues. Germline V CDR1 and CDR2: SEHNR, FQNEAQ (reference sequence). DNA for the CDR3: TGTGCCAGCAGCTTAACAGGCCTGAATGAGCAGTTCTTC. Amino acids: CASSLTGLNEQFF.

This chain links TRBV6-1 with TRBJ2-1, with D possibly called TRBD1 or TRBD2 (6 bases each). Trimming stripped 3 bases from V and 8 bases from J, with 14 bases between. The CDR3 is 14 residues long. Germline V lookup: CDR1 MNHNS, CDR2 SASEGT. The CDR3 coding sequence is TGTGCCAGCAGTGAGGGTAGAGGGGGGTATGAGCAGTTCTTC. Translation: CASSEGRGGYEQFF.

This clonotype was observed a single time. The chain carries TRBV25-1 and TRBJ1-1; D perhaps matches TRBD1 (5 bases). The V gene's germline CDR1 is MGHDK and CDR2 SYGVNS. CDR3 length equals 16 residues. The V gene lost 1 base and the J gene lost 4 bases, with 16 bases spanning the gap. The CDR3 DNA is TGTGCCAGCAGTGAATTCTTTCTCGAGGGGCCCACTGAAGCTTTCTTT. Its translation is CASSEFFLEGPTEAFF.

The chain is built from TRBV6-5 and TRBJ2-7; possible D gene TRBD1, 6 bases. Germline V gives CDR1 MNHEY, CDR2 SVGAGI. Deletions cut 5 bases from V and 3 bases from J, with 14 bases between. The CDR3 sequence is 14 residues long. In DNA form, the CDR3 reads TGTGCCAGCAGTCAAGGGACATACGTCTACGAGCAGTACTTC. Translated, it gives CASSQGTYVYEQYF.

This clonotype has a handful of counts. J is TRBJ2-1 and V is TRBV12-3 or TRBV12-4; the match to TRBD2 covers 7 bases. Losses at the gene ends were 6 bases for V and 7 bases for J; bases not matched to a gene: 3. CDR3 size: 12 residues. The CDR3 DNA reads TGTGCCAGCAGGTTCGGGGGGAATGAGCAGTTCTTC. This gives the protein CASRFGGNEQFF.

This chain connects TRBV29-1 to TRBJ1-1; no clear D. Germline loops: CDR1 SQVTM, CDR2 ANQGSEA. V was trimmed by 7 bases and J by 8 bases, leaving 8 bases between them. The CDR3 has 9 amino acids. The CDR3 DNA is TGCAGCGCCGCACCGGAAGCTTTCTTT. This codes for CSAAPEAFF. Looking up the rest from reference TRBV29-1 and TRBJ1-1 gives the full variable domain: SAVISQKPSRDICQRGTSLTIQCQVDSQVTMMFWYRQQPGQSLTLIATANQGSEATYESGFVIDKFPISRPNLTFSTLTVSNMSPEDSSIYLCSAAPEAFFGQGTRLTVV.

The chain couples TRBV2 to TRBJ1-5, with 7 bases that match TRBD1. Germline CDR1 is SNHLY and CDR2 is FYNNEI. CDR3 length equals 14 residues. With 4 bases clipped from V and 3 bases from J, the junction kept 3 bases outside the gene matches. The DNA for the CDR3 is TGTGCCAGCAGTGTTGGGACAGACAATCAGCCCCAGCATTTT. Translated, it gives CASSVGTDNQPQHF. The whole variable domain, filled in from reference TRBV2 and TRBJ1-5, reads EPEVTQTPSHQVTQMGQEVILRCVPISNHLYFYWYRQILGQKVEFLVSFYNNEISEKSEIFDDQFSVERPDGSNFTLKIRSTKLEDSAMYFCASSVGTDNQPQHFGDGTRLSIL.

V usage is TRBV7-8 and J usage is TRBJ2-1; tentatively, D is TRBD2 (5 bases). Germline V lookup: CDR1 SGHVS, CDR2 FQNEAQ. Trimming cost V 3 bases and J 2 bases, with 8 bases left between them. The CDR3 length is 14 residues. The CDR3 region has the DNA TGTGCCAGCAGCTTGGAGGTGACCTACAATGAGCAGTTCTTC. Translating gives CASSLEVTYNEQFF.

The V call is TRBV7-9, the J call TRBJ2-3, with 8 bases that match TRBD1. This CDR3 contains 17 residues. V gave up 5 bases and J gave up 0 bases; unmatched junction bases: 10. Germline CDR1 is SEHNR and CDR2 is FQNEAQ (reference sequence). The DNA of the CDR3 is TGTGCCAGCAGCCACCCGGGAGACAGGGGAAGCACAGATACGCAGTATTTT. This gives the protein CASSHPGDRGSTDTQYF. The entire variable domain, with the rest obtained from reference TRBV7-9 and TRBJ2-3, is as follows: DTGVSQNPRHKITKRGQNVTFRCDPISEHNRLYWYRQTLGQGPEFLTYFQNEAQLEKSRLLSDRFSAERPKGSFSTLEIQRTEQGDSAMYLCASSHPGDRGSTDTQYFGPGTRLTVL.

J is TRBJ2-5 and V is TRBV5-1; TRBD2 is a possible D gene (5 bases). Trimming cost V 1 base and J 3 bases, with 19 bases left between them. Germline CDR1 and CDR2: SGHRS and YFSETQ. The CDR3 is 17 amino acids. CDR3 in amino acids: CASSLFAFAGPKETQYF. The DNA for the CDR3 is TGCGCCAGCAGCTTGTTTGCCTTCGCGGGCCCTAAAGAGACCCAGTACTTC.

The V and J genes are TRBV20-1 and TRBJ2-7; 11 nucleotides agree with TRBD2. Germline assignment: CDR1 DFQATT and CDR2 SNEGSKA (reference sequence). The CDR3 spans 19 residues. The ends lost 2 bases at V and 0 bases at J; junction bases unmatched: 15. This CDR3 is CSARWQRGTSGRTSYEQYF. The CDR3 region has the DNA TGCAGTGCTAGATGGCAGCGCGGGACTAGCGGCCGTACCTCCTACGAGCAGTACTTC.

The V call is TRBV11-2, the J call TRBJ2-1; 8 bases align to TRBD2. Germline V gives CDR1 SGHAT, CDR2 FQNNGV. Trimming removed 3 bases from V and 4 bases from J; junction bases left unmatched: 8. CDR3 size: 16 residues. The CDR3 DNA follows: TGTGCCAGCAGCTTTAAAAGCGGGAGATCTTACAATGAGCAGTTCTTC. Translation: CASSFKSGRSYNEQFF.

The chain couples TRBV28 to TRBJ2-4; 9 bases align to TRBD1. The CDR3 runs 15 residues. V was pared by 3 bases and J by 4 bases, with 4 bases of the junction left unmatched. Germline CDR1 is MDHEN and CDR2 is SYDVKM. CDR3 nucleotides: TGTGCCAGCAGTTTGGCCGGGACAGGGAAAAACATTCAGTACTTC. Amino acids: CASSLAGTGKNIQYF.

This clonotype was detected only a few times. The rearrangement links TRBV5-1 to TRBJ2-1; 11 nucleotides match TRBD1. The junction had 7 bases not matched to a gene; V was cut back by 2 bases and J by 6 bases. Germline V gives CDR1 SGHRS, CDR2 YFSETQ. This CDR3 comprises 16 residues. The CDR3 protein is CASSLPTGQGGNEQFF. The DNA of the CDR3 is TGCGCCAGCAGCTTACCAACGGGACAGGGGGGCAATGAGCAGTTCTTC.

This sequence joins TRBV11-1 and TRBJ2-3, with D hard to call. Germline loops: CDR1 SGHAT, CDR2 FQDESV (reference sequence). V gave up 1 base and J gave up 2 bases, with 7 bases separating them. This CDR3 is built from 14 residues. In nucleotides, the CDR3 is TGTGCCAGCAGCTTAGAAACGGACACAGATACGCAGTATTTT. The encoded protein is CASSLETDTDTQYF.

The chain links TRBV12-3 or TRBV12-4 to TRBJ2-2; the D gene is possibly TRBD1 (7 bases). V lost 7 bases to trimming and J lost 3 bases, with 15 bases between them. The CDR3 has 15 residues. CDR3 nucleotide sequence: TGTGCCAGCACCCCGACAGGGACTTACACCGGGGAGCTGTTTTTT. Encoded protein: CASTPTGTYTGELFF.